Shown below are 22 T cell receptor beta chains from a single sample sequenced in a study of response to subunit inactivated influenza vaccine (dated by TCRdb to 2017 to 2018). The method behind the library was RT-PCR. Reads for this sample came from an Illumina HiSeq 2500. Clones were called with MiXCR by TCRdb after fastp trimmed the public reads at Q25, and only in-frame beta chains were retained. Merged by CDR3 protein, the rows form single entries marked with the most common genes and DNA. The sample table shows around 490,000 distinct CDR3 sequences, and less than 10% are seen once. Approximately 12% of the sample is held by the ten biggest clonotypes. Sequenced here: PBMCs from blood, sampled less than 30 months after vaccination. Receptors were obtained from a man aged 50-75 years who received an inactivated influenza vaccine. Donor details come from another sample of the same person, matched by shared clones.

This clonotype was counted at least ten times. The gene calls are TRBV20-1 and TRBJ2-7; TRBD2 aligns across 13 bases. Germline assignment: CDR1 DFQATT and CDR2 SNEGSKA (reference sequence). This CDR3 region has 12 residues. V gave up 7 bases and J gave up 3 bases; unmatched junction bases: 0. CDR3 region: CSGTSGSYEQYF. As DNA, the CDR3 is TGCAGTGGGACTAGCGGGAGCTACGAGCAGTACTTC.

This clonotype was seen only a few times. The chain is built from TRBV20-1 and TRBJ1-5; a possible D gene is TRBD1 (5 bases). Germline assignment: CDR1 DFQATT and CDR2 SNEGSKA (reference sequence). This CDR3 is built from 15 residues. The ends were cut back, 1 base at V and 3 bases at J, with 13 bases in the middle. In nucleotides, the CDR3 is TGCAGTGCTAGAGCCGCCGGGACTCCCAATCAGCCCCAGCATTTT. Protein: CSARAAGTPNQPQHF.

The table lists this clonotype with many counts. The rearrangement joins TRBV20-1 to TRBJ1-5; a weak D match, TRBD1 (5 bases). In germline, CDR1 is DFQATT, CDR2 SNEGSKA (reference sequence). The CDR3 consists of 14 residues. V was cut by 4 bases and J by 4 bases, with 14 bases left in between. In DNA form, the CDR3 reads TGCAGTGCTACCGTGGGGGGTGGGAATCAGCCCCAGCATTTT. It is translated as CSATVGGGNQPQHF.

This clonotype has a handful of counts. The genes are TRBV5-6 and TRBJ1-1; D is perhaps TRBD1 (6 bases). With 3 bases removed from V and 6 bases from J, the gap between germline ends came to 12 bases. The CDR3 has 13 residues. Looked up from germline, CDR1 is SGHDT and CDR2 is YYEEEE. CDR3 region: CASSWGGQPEAFF. CDR3 nucleotides: TGTGCCAGCAGCTGGGGGGGGCAGCCTGAAGCTTTCTTT.

CDR3 sequence (DNA): TGCAGCGTTGAACTTGCGGTCCTCTCCTACAATGAGCAGTTCTTC. This sequence encodes CSVELAVLSYNEQFF. The V and J genes are TRBV29-1 and TRBJ2-1; D is unclear. The germline gives CDR1 SQVTM, CDR2 ANQGSEA. V was shortened by 2 bases and J by 0 bases, with 11 bases between the two germline ends. The CDR3 spans 15 residues.

The table lists this clonotype with a few counts. V gene TRBV20-1 combines with J gene TRBJ2-1; 11 bases align to TRBD2. The CDR3 covers 14 residues. J gave up 6 bases and V 6 bases, and 7 bases lay outside the gene matches. Per the germline V gene, CDR1 is DFQATT and CDR2 is SNEGSKA (reference sequence). CDR3 DNA: TGCAGTGCCGATGGACTAGCGGGCCGCAATGAGCAGTTCTTC. This sequence encodes CSADGLAGRNEQFF.

In this sample, this clonotype turned up a few times. This chain uses TRBV6-2 or TRBV6-3 with TRBJ1-2, with D maybe TRBD1 (5 bases). There are 15 residues in the CDR3. Germline CDR1 and CDR2: MNHEY and SVGEGT. V lost 6 bases and J 0 bases, leaving 14 bases between the germline ends. CDR3 DNA: TGTGCCAGCAGCCCCCGAAGGGGTGCTAACTATGGCTACACCTTC. Translated: CASSPRRGANYGYTF.

This clonotype has only a few counts. Here the CDR3 DNA reads TGCAGTGCTAATCGGGACTTTCGGTGGGGGGATACGCAGTATTTT. Translated, it gives CSANRDFRWGDTQYF. The chain combines TRBV20-1 with TRBJ2-3; D possibly corresponds to TRBD2 (6 bases). CDR3 length: 15 amino acids. Germline CDR1 reads DFQATT; CDR2 reads SNEGSKA (reference sequence). With 4 bases removed from V and 6 bases from J, the gap between germline ends came to 20 bases.

This clonotype was detected only a few times. A much larger clone lies one base from this, so it may be a read error. The chain links TRBV18 to TRBJ2-3; 11 bases line up with TRBD2. V was clipped by 7 bases and J by 0 bases; unmatched bases: 9. Germline CDR1 is KGHSH and CDR2 is LQKENI. The CDR3 runs to 17 residues. The CDR3 loop reads CASCQQGLAGSTDTQYF. Here the CDR3 DNA reads TGTGCCAGCTGCCAACAAGGACTAGCGGGTAGCACAGATACGCAGTATTTT.

This CDR3 reads CASSSLGISYEQYF. The CDR3 DNA reads TGTGCCAGCAGCTCACTAGGCATCTCCTACGAGCAGTACTTC. The genes are TRBV7-2 and TRBJ2-7; D possibly corresponds to TRBD2 (5 bases). V lost 4 bases to trimming and J lost 0 bases, with 10 bases between them. CDR3 length: 14 amino acids. Germline V gene lookup returns CDR1 SGHTA and CDR2 FQGNSA.

The table lists this clonotype with many counts. The chain carries TRBV18 and TRBJ1-4; tentatively, D is TRBD1 (5 bases). Looked up from germline, CDR1 is KGHSH and CDR2 is LQKENI. V dropped 0 bases and J dropped 7 bases, with 12 bases sitting between them. The CDR3 has 15 amino acids. The CDR3 DNA sequence: TGTGCCAGCTCACCACCGGGACTCGGGGGTGAAAAACTGTTTTTT. Its translation is CASSPPGLGGEKLFF.

In this sample, this clonotype turned up a few times. This chain links TRBV29-1 with TRBJ2-5; TRBD2 might be the D (5 bases). Per germline, CDR1 SQVTM and CDR2 ANQGSEA. This CDR3 contains 13 residues. V lost 0 bases to trimming and J lost 1 base, with 6 bases between them. CDR3 nucleotide sequence: TGCAGCGTTGAAGACGGGGTCCAAGAGACCCAGTACTTC. Encoded protein: CSVEDGVQETQYF.

This clonotype came up many times. The V call is TRBV9, the J call TRBJ1-1; weak D call: TRBD1 (5 bases). Germline CDR1 and CDR2: SGDLS and YYNGEE. The CDR3 sequence is 13 residues long. V shed 0 bases and J shed 7 bases, with 10 bases lying between them. The CDR3 here is CASSVVSDSEAFF. The CDR3 bases are TGTGCCAGCAGCGTAGTGAGCGACAGTGAAGCTTTCTTT.

This clonotype was seen ten or more times. In DNA form, the CDR3 reads TGTGCCAGCAGCAAAAGGGGGGATCCGGGACAGAACTATGGCTACACCTTC. Its translation is CASSKRGDPGQNYGYTF. V gene TRBV21-1 combines with J gene TRBJ1-2; TRBD1 is the table's D call and was not checked against the DNA. TRBV21-1 is noted as a pseudogene. The CDR3 consists of 17 residues.

Ten or more counts support this clonotype. This sequence joins TRBV5-1 and TRBJ2-1, with 9 positions matching TRBD1. Germline V gene data show CDR1 as SGHRS and CDR2 as YFSETQ. V shed 5 bases and J 6 bases; nucleotides not matched to a gene: 12. This CDR3 is built from 16 residues. CDR3 amino acids: CASSFTGGVRSNEQFF. DNA of the CDR3: TGCGCCAGCAGTTTTACAGGGGGCGTTCGAAGCAATGAGCAGTTCTTC.

This clonotype was seen ten or more times. The chain joins TRBV12-3 or TRBV12-4 to TRBJ2-5; D possibly matches TRBD1 or TRBD2 (5 bases each). The CDR3 is 14 amino acids. CDR3 nucleotide sequence: TGTGCGAGTACGGGATATGGGGCCCAAGAGACCCAGTACTTC. This codes for CASTGYGAQETQYF.

A few counts support this clonotype. V gene TRBV7-2 combines with J gene TRBJ2-5; 15 nucleotides align to TRBD2. In germline, CDR1 is SGHTA, CDR2 FQGNSA. This CDR3 has 17 residues. With V trimmed by 3 bases and J by 2 bases, 4 bases remained unmatched. Here the CDR3 DNA reads TGTGCCAGCAGCTTTAGGACTAGCGGGGGGGCACAAGAGACCCAGTACTTC. Its translation is CASSFRTSGGAQETQYF. The variable domain in full, completed from reference TRBV7-2 and TRBJ2-5, reads GAGVSQSPSNKVTEKGKDVELRCDPISGHTALYWYRQSLGQGLEFLIYFQGNSAPDKSGLPSDRFSAERTGGSVSTLTIQRTQQEDSAVYLCASSFRTSGGAQETQYFGPGTRLLVL.

Many counts were recorded for this clonotype. The rearrangement joins TRBV6-5 to TRBJ1-4; D ambiguous. V was shortened by 0 bases and J by 5 bases, with 7 bases between the two germline ends. Germline V gene data show CDR1 as MNHEY and CDR2 as SVGAGI. The CDR3 runs 14 residues. CDR3 DNA: TGTGCCAGCAGTTACTCGAGAGGGAATGAAAAACTGTTTTTT. It codes for CASSYSRGNEKLFF.

This clonotype was recorded many times. V is TRBV27 and J is TRBJ2-7, with D possibly being TRBD1 (6 bases). The V end was cut by 7 bases, the J end by 6 bases, with 16 bases between. The V gene's germline CDR1 is MNHEY and CDR2 SMNVEV (reference sequence). The CDR3 loop spans 13 amino acids. CDR3 sequence reads: CASKGRGSAEQYF. CDR3 bases: TGTGCCAGCAAAGGAAGGGGGTCGGCCGAGCAGTACTTC.

This clonotype was seen a handful of times. The chain links TRBV20-1 to TRBJ1-1, with D uncertain. Germline V lookup: CDR1 DFQATT, CDR2 SNEGSKA (reference sequence). There are 14 residues in the CDR3. Deletions cut 1 base from V and 2 bases from J, with 11 bases between. Here the CDR3 reads CSARALPKNTEAFF. The CDR3 nucleotides are TGCAGTGCTAGAGCTCTTCCCAAAAACACTGAAGCTTTCTTT.

The sample holds a few counts of this clonotype. The V and J genes are TRBV2 and TRBJ2-6, with D perhaps matching TRBD1 or TRBD2 (6 bases each). The CDR3 extends over 13 amino acids. CDR1 and CDR2 from the germline V gene are SNHLY and FYNNEI. The V end lost 9 bases, the J end lost 12 bases, and 18 bases lay between the germline ends. In DNA, the CDR3 is TGTGCCAGAGGGGGGAAAGGGTCCACCGTCCTGACTTTC. The encoded protein is CARGGKGSTVLTF.

In its sample, this clonotype was seen a few times. The V call is TRBV11-1, the J call TRBJ2-2; 7 nucleotides agree with TRBD1. Trimming cost V 10 bases and J 0 bases; bases outside gene matches: 26. The V gene's germline CDR1 is SGHAT and CDR2 FQDESV (reference sequence). This CDR3 is built from 21 residues. In DNA form, the CDR3 reads TGTGCCACCAGGTCGATGGTGGTCACAGGGGAACAAACAACGAACACCGGGGAGCTGTTTTTT. This translates into CATRSMVVTGEQTTNTGELFF.